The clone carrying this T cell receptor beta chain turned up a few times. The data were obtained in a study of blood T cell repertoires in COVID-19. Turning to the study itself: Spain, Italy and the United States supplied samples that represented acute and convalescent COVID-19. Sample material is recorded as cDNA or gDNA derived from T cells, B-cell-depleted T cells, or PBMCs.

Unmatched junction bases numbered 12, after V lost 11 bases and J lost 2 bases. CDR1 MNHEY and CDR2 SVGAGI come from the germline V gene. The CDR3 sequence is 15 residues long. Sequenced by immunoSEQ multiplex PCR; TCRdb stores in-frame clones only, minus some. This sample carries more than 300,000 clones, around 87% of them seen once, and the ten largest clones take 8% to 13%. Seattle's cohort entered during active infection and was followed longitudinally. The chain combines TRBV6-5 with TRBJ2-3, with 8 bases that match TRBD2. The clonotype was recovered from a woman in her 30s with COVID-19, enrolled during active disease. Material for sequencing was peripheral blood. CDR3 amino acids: CASQRGLADTDTQYF. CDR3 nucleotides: TGTGCCTCCCAGCGAGGACTAGCAGACACAGATACGCAGTATTTT.